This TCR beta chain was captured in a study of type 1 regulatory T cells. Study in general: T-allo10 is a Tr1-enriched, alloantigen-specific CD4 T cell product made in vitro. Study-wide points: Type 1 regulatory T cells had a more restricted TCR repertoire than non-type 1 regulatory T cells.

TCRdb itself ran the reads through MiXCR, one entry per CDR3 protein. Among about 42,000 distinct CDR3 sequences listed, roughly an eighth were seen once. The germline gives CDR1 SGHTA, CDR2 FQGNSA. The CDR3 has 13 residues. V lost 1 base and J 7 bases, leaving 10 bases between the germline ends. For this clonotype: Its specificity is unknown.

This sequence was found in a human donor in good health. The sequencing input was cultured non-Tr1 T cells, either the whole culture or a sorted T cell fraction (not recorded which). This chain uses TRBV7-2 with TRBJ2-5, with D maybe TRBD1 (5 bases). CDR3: CASSLDYQGTQYF. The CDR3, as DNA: TGTGCCAGCAGCTTAGATTATCAGGGGACCCAGTACTTC.